The sequence of this T cell receptor beta chain was determined in a study of blood T cells in healthy people across ages. Study findings and constraints: With age, beta diversity per million T cells declined roughly linearly, significantly by approximately 41. More naive CD4+ cells and higher diversity were found in long-lived than in aged donors.

Healthy Russian Caucasian donors spanned ages about 6 to 100 years. Germline lookup yields CDR1 MGHRA and CDR2 YSYEKL. CDR3 length: 16 residues. Trimming left V 0 bases short and J 6 bases short, with 17 bases between. With a J-beta primer mix and a sample-barcoded 5' primer, a second PCR ran roughly 6 to 12 cycles. Each CDR3 protein is one row after TCRdb ran MiXCR on the 5' RACE reads. The data hold fewer than 2 million distinct CDR3 sequences, with 39% observed a single time. In regard to this clonotype: What it binds is not known.

V usage is TRBV4-1 and J usage is TRBJ1-2; D gene uncertain. This clonotype originated in a human donor in good health. Sequenced: blood. In DNA form, the CDR3 reads TGCGCCAGCAGCCAAGATTCTTCGGAGGGTAGCGATGGCTACACCTTC. Translated: CASSQDSSEGSDGYTF.